The 20 T cell receptor beta chains below come from one sample, sequenced in a study of cytomegalovirus exposure and HLA in healthy donors. Sequenced by immunoSEQ multiplex PCR; TCRdb stores in-frame clones only, minus some. This sample has some 250,000 clones, with approximately 86% found just once. The sequenced sample was PBMCs. The receptors come from a woman aged 30 to 39 in good health and CMV-seropositive.

In this sample, this clone turned up once. This chain connects TRBV19 to TRBJ1-3; 9 bases align to TRBD1. J lost 2 bases, V lost 7 bases, and 15 bases had no gene match. This CDR3 has 18 residues. CDR1 is LNHDA, CDR2 SQIVND, per germline (reference sequence). DNA of the CDR3: TGTGCCAGTACGAGGGACCGGGACAGGGACTTCACTGGAAACACCATATATTTT. It translates to CASTRDRDRDFTGNTIYF.

The V and J genes are TRBV6-6 and TRBJ1-5, with 7 bases aligning to TRBD1. Per germline, CDR1 MNHNY and CDR2 SVGAGI (reference sequence). With 2 bases clipped from V and 0 bases from J, the junction kept 4 bases outside the gene matches. There are 16 residues in the CDR3. CDR3 sequence reads: CASSYGTELSNQPQHF. CDR3 sequence (DNA): TGTGCCAGCAGTTACGGGACAGAGCTTAGCAATCAGCCCCAGCATTTT.

The genes are TRBV5-1 and TRBJ2-7, with 9 bases fitting TRBD1. Germline trimming cut 0 bases from V and 5 bases from J; bases unmatched to any gene: 9. The CDR3 covers 16 residues. Germline V gene lookup returns CDR1 SGHRS and CDR2 YFSETQ. CDR3 loop: CASSLGAGTGYNEQYF. In DNA form, the CDR3 reads TGCGCCAGCAGCTTGGGGGCCGGGACAGGGTATAACGAGCAGTACTTC. Variable domain in full (rest from reference TRBV5-1 and TRBJ2-7): KAGVTQTPRYLIKTRGQQVTLSCSPISGHRSVSWYQQTPGQGLQFLFEYFSETQRNKGNFPGRFSGRQFSNSRSEMNVSTLELGDSALYLCASSLGAGTGYNEQYFGPGTRLTVT.

V is TRBV30 and J is TRBJ2-6, with no clear D. CDR1 and CDR2 from the germline V gene are GTSNPN and SVGIG (reference sequence). V shed 2 bases and J shed 1 base, with 9 bases lying between them. The CDR3 runs 15 residues. The CDR3 here is CAWSQSSSGANVLTF. Here the CDR3 DNA reads TGTGCCTGGAGTCAAAGCTCTTCTGGGGCCAACGTCCTGACTTTC.

The chain carries TRBV5-1 and TRBJ2-3, with 8 bases aligning to TRBD2. V was clipped by 1 base and J by 1 base; unmatched bases: 5. The CDR3 spans 16 residues. CDR1 SGHRS and CDR2 YFSETQ come from the germline V gene. The CDR3 DNA reads as TGCGCCAGCAGCTTGAGTGGGCGGGAGGGCACAGATACGCAGTATTTT. It is translated as CASSLSGREGTDTQYF. The variable domain in full, with the rest retrieved from reference TRBV5-1 and TRBJ2-3, is KAGVTQTPRYLIKTRGQQVTLSCSPISGHRSVSWYQQTPGQGLQFLFEYFSETQRNKGNFPGRFSGRQFSNSRSEMNVSTLELGDSALYLCASSLSGREGTDTQYFGPGTRLTVL.

This sequence joins TRBV6-6 and TRBJ1-1; D is possibly TRBD1 (5 bases). V dropped 3 bases and J dropped 0 bases, with 11 bases sitting between them. The germline V gene encodes CDR1 MNHNY and CDR2 SVGAGI (reference sequence). The CDR3 loop spans 15 amino acids. The CDR3 here is CASSYAGQMNTEAFF. CDR3 in DNA: TGTGCCAGCAGTTATGCAGGACAAATGAACACTGAAGCTTTCTTT.

The chain uses TRBV5-8 and TRBJ1-1, with 10 bases that match TRBD1. The germline V gene has CDR1 SGHTS and CDR2 YDEGEE. Trimming took 3 bases from V and 4 from J; bases not matched to a gene: 9. The CDR3 covers 16 residues. The CDR3 nucleotides read TGTGCCAGCAGCTGGGGGACAGGGGAGGATGGCACTGAAGCTTTCTTT. This translates into CASSWGTGEDGTEAFF.

This clone was observed once. The chain joins TRBV5-1 to TRBJ1-3; D may be TRBD1 (5 bases). The V end lost 0 bases, the J end lost 3 bases, and 13 bases lay between the germline ends. The CDR3 has 16 residues. CDR1 SGHRS and CDR2 YFSETQ come from the germline V gene. Written as DNA, the CDR3 is TGCGCCAGCAGCTTGGCCGGGGGGAAATTTGGAAACACCATATATTTT. It codes for CASSLAGGKFGNTIYF.

This clone has only one observation. The V call is TRBV5-6, the J call TRBJ2-7; possible D gene TRBD2, 6 bases. CDR3 length: 16 residues. V was trimmed by 4 bases and J by 3 bases, leaving 20 bases between them. From germline, CDR1 is SGHDT and CDR2 YYEEEE. CDR3 residues: CASSARVRGISYEQYF. In DNA, the CDR3 is TGTGCCAGCAGCGCACGAGTGCGCGGGATTAGCTACGAGCAGTACTTC.

The chain recombines TRBV27 with TRBJ1-2; 7 positions agree with TRBD1. V was pared by 2 bases and J by 4 bases, with 4 bases of the junction left unmatched. The germline CDR1 and CDR2 sequences are MNHEY and SMNVEV (reference sequence). CDR3 length: 14 residues. CDR3 region: CASSLVGGGYGYTF. CDR3 sequence (DNA): TGTGCCAGCAGTTTAGTAGGGGGCGGCTATGGCTACACCTTC.

The genes are TRBV5-1 and TRBJ1-1; 9 nucleotides align to TRBD1. V lost 2 bases and J lost 2; bases outside the gene matches: 7. Germline loops: CDR1 SGHRS, CDR2 YFSETQ. The CDR3 consists of 16 residues. The CDR3 coding sequence is TGCGCCAGCAGCTTAGGACAGGGGAGTTTTAACACTGAAGCTTTCTTT. Translated, it gives CASSLGQGSFNTEAFF. Variable domain in full (rest from reference TRBV5-1 and TRBJ1-1): KAGVTQTPRYLIKTRGQQVTLSCSPISGHRSVSWYQQTPGQGLQFLFEYFSETQRNKGNFPGRFSGRQFSNSRSEMNVSTLELGDSALYLCASSLGQGSFNTEAFFGQGTRLTVV.

The rearrangement links TRBV5-1 to TRBJ2-7; maybe TRBD2 (5 bases). Looked up from germline, CDR1 is SGHRS and CDR2 is YFSETQ. The CDR3 spans 14 residues. The germline V and J ends were trimmed by 5 bases and 5 bases, with 17 bases remaining between them. CDR3 DNA: TGCGCCAGCAGTACTAGTGCGGTCCCCAACGAGCAGTACTTC. Protein product: CASSTSAVPNEQYF.

The rearrangement links TRBV30 to TRBJ1-3, with 8 bases lining up with TRBD1. V shed 3 bases and J 0 bases; nucleotides not matched to a gene: 7. CDR3 length equals 16 residues. Germline CDR1 reads GTSNPN; CDR2 reads SVGIG (reference sequence). As DNA, the CDR3 is TGTGCCTGGAGCGGTCCAGGGGGCGACTCTGGAAACACCATATATTTT. This translates into CAWSGPGGDSGNTIYF.

The rearrangement joins TRBV23-1 to TRBJ1-2; perhaps TRBD1 as D (5 bases). TRBV23-1 is an open reading frame, and its role is uncertain. The V end lost 7 bases, the J end lost 7 bases, and 22 bases lay between the germline ends. CDR3 length: 15 amino acids. This CDR3 is CASKVTGLIYFGYTF. CDR3 sequence (DNA): TGCGCCAGCAAGGTTACAGGCCTCATTTATTTTGGCTACACCTTC.

The CDR3 reads CASSLSASPFYEQYF. In DNA form, the CDR3 reads TGTGCCAGCAGTTTATCGGCCTCTCCTTTCTACGAGCAGTACTTC. The chain carries TRBV27 and TRBJ2-7; D remains unclear. The CDR3 runs 15 residues. V gave up 0 bases and J gave up 3 bases, with 12 bases separating them. Germline V CDR1 and CDR2: MNHEY, SMNVEV (reference sequence).

The genes are TRBV4-2 and TRBJ1-1; TRBD1 might be the D (6 bases). Germline V gene lookup returns CDR1 LGHNA and CDR2 YNFKEQ. This CDR3 contains 14 residues. V shed 0 bases and J shed 5 bases, with 10 bases lying between them. The CDR3 sequence is CASSQDRRGTEAFF. The CDR3 bases are TGTGCCAGCAGCCAAGATCGCAGGGGAACTGAAGCTTTCTTT.

This chain links TRBV7-9 with TRBJ2-1, with D perhaps matching TRBD2 (6 bases). Trimming took 4 bases from V and 3 from J, leaving 10 bases between them. Germline V gene data show CDR1 as SEHNR and CDR2 as FQNEAQ (reference sequence). This CDR3 is 14 amino acids long. The CDR3, as DNA: TGTGCCAGCAGCTCGGAGGACTACTACAATGAGCAGTTCTTC. This codes for CASSSEDYYNEQFF.

The chain employs TRBV5-1 and TRBJ2-3, with 11 bases lining up with TRBD2. The junction had 7 bases not matched to a gene; V was cut back by 4 bases and J by 0 bases. Per germline, CDR1 SGHRS and CDR2 YFSETQ. The CDR3 runs 17 residues. Written as DNA, the CDR3 is TGCGCCAGCAGCGAGGGGACTAGCGGCACTAGCACAGATACGCAGTATTTT. This gives the protein CASSEGTSGTSTDTQYF.

A note on this clone: The sample holds other DNA sequences that translate to the same CDR3. The CDR3 loop reads CASSLVGAPYEQYF. The DNA for the CDR3 is TGTGCCAGCAGCTTGGTGGGGGCCCCCTACGAGCAGTACTTC. This chain uses TRBV7-9 with TRBJ2-7; D is possibly TRBD1 (6 bases). With 3 bases removed from V and 2 bases from J, the gap between germline ends came to 11 bases. Germline V CDR1 and CDR2: SEHNR, FQNEAQ (reference sequence). CDR3 length equals 14 residues.

This clone was recorded only once. The chain uses TRBV5-1 and TRBJ1-4; 9 positions agree with TRBD1. The CDR3 sequence is 16 residues long. The germline V gene has CDR1 SGHRS and CDR2 YFSETQ. J gave up 8 bases and V 4 bases, and 12 bases lay outside the gene matches. In DNA, the CDR3 is TGCGCCAGCAGCCCAAACACCGGGACAGGGAAGGAAAAACTGTTTTTT. Its protein product is CASSPNTGTGKEKLFF.